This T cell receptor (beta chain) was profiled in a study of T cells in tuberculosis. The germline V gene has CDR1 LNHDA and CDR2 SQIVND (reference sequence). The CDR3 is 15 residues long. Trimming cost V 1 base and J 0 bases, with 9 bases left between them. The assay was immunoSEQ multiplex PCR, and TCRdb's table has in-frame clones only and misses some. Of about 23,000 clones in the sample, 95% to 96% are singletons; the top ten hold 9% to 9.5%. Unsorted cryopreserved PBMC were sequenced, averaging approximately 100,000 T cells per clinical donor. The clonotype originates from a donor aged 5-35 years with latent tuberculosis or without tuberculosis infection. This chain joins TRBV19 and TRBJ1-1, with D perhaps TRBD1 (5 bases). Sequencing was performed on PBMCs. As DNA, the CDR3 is TGTGCCAGTAGTATAGGGCAGGGTATGAACACTGAAGCTTTCTTT. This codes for CASSIGQGMNTEAFF.